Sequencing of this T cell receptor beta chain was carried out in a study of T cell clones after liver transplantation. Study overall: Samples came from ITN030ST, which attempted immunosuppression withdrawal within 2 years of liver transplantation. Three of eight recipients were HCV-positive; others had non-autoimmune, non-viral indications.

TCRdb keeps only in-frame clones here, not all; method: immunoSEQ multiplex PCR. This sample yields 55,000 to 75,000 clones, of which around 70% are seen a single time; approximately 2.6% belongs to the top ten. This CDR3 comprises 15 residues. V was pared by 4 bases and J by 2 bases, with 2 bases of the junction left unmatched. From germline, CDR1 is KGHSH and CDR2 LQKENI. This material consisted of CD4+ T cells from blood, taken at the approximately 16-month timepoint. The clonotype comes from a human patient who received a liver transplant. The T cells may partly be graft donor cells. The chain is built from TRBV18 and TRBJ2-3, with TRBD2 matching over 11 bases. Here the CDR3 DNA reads TGTGCCAGCTCACAACTAGCGGGGGCCACAGATACGCAGTATTTT. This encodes CASSQLAGATDTQYF.